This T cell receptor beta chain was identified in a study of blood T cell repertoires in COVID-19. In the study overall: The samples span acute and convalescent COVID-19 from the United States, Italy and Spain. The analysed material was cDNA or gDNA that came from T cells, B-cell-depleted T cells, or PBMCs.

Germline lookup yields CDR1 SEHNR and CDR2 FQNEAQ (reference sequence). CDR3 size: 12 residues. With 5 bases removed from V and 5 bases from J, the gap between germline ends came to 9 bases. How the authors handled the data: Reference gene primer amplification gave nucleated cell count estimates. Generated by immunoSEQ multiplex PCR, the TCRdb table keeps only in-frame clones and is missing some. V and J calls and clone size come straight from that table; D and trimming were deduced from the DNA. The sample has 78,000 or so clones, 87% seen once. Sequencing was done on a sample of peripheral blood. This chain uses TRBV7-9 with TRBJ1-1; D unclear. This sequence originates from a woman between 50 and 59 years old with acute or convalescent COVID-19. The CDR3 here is CASSPRGTEAFF. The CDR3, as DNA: TGTGCCAGCAGCCCTCGGGGAACTGAAGCTTTCTTT.